The next 9 T cell receptor beta chains were all read from a single sample in a study of shared clonotypes between healthy human individuals. Assay: immunoSEQ multiplex PCR; the TCRdb copy retains only in-frame clones and omits some. This sample carries about 700,000 clones, about 91% of them seen once, and the ten largest clones take approximately 22%. Terminally differentiated effector memory CD45RA+ cells were excluded by CCR7 positive selection of CD45RO-negative cells. Material: naive CD8+ T cells sorted from blood. The receptors originated from a young man in good health.

The J gene is TRBJ2-3, the V gene TRBV4-3, with a possible D match to TRBD2 (6 bases). Trimming removed 0 bases from V and 4 bases from J, with 17 bases in between. Germline CDR1 reads LGHNA; CDR2 reads YSLEER. This CDR3 is 17 amino acids long. CDR3 protein: CASSQDRGREVPDTQYF. Written as DNA, the CDR3 is TGCGCCAGCAGCCAAGACAGAGGCAGGGAGGTCCCAGATACGCAGTATTTT.

The chain links TRBV11-2 to TRBJ1-3, with D possibly matching TRBD1 (5 bases). The CDR3 length is 14 residues. V gave up 7 bases and J gave up 3 bases, with 13 bases separating them. Germline values: CDR1 SGHAT, CDR2 FQNNGV. CDR3 sequence reads: CASTRGEGGNTIYF. CDR3 DNA: TGTGCCAGCACCCGGGGCGAGGGTGGAAACACCATATATTTT. Full variable domain (outside the CDR3, taken from reference TRBV11-2 and TRBJ1-3): EAGVAQSPRYKIIEKRQSVAFWCNPISGHATLYWYQQILGQGPKLLIQFQNNGVVDDSQLPKDRFSAERLKGVDSTLKIQPAKLEDSAVYLCASTRGEGGNTIYFGEGSWLTVV.

J is TRBJ1-2 and V is TRBV27; the match to TRBD1 covers 7 bases. J lost 4 bases, V lost 3 bases, and 5 bases had no gene match. Germline V gene sequence: CDR1 MNHEY, CDR2 SMNVEV (reference sequence). The CDR3 totals 14 residues. In nucleotides, the CDR3 is TGTGCCAGCAGTTTGACAGGGCACGTCTATGGCTACACCTTC. Amino acids: CASSLTGHVYGYTF.

This clone has only one observation. The genes are TRBV29-1 and TRBJ1-5; D uncertain. Germline V CDR1 and CDR2: SQVTM, ANQGSEA. Trimming left V 5 bases short and J 4 bases short, with 9 bases between. This CDR3 region has 12 residues. CDR3 loop: CSVTLENQPQHF. The CDR3 DNA follows: TGCAGCGTTACTTTGGAAAATCAGCCCCAGCATTTT. Full variable domain (outside the CDR3, taken from reference TRBV29-1 and TRBJ1-5): SAVISQKPSRDICQRGTSLTIQCQVDSQVTMMFWYRQQPGQSLTLIATANQGSEATYESGFVIDKFPISRPNLTFSTLTVSNMSPEDSSIYLCSVTLENQPQHFGDGTRLSIL.

The chain combines TRBV27 with TRBJ2-7; no clear D. V lost 3 bases to trimming and J lost 2 bases, with 14 bases between them. Germline assignment: CDR1 MNHEY and CDR2 SMNVEV (reference sequence). The CDR3 length is 15 residues. The chain's CDR3 is CASSFAAASTYEQYF. DNA for the CDR3: TGTGCCAGCAGTTTTGCCGCGGCGTCAACCTACGAGCAGTACTTC.

The rearrangement links TRBV19 to TRBJ2-7; D call uncertain. V shed 5 bases and J shed 2 bases, with 13 bases lying between them. The CDR3 is 14 amino acids. CDR1 LNHDA and CDR2 SQIVND come from the germline V gene (reference sequence). The CDR3 nucleotides are TGTGCCAGTAGTGTGGGCGGCGTAACCTACGAGCAGTACTTC. It codes for CASSVGGVTYEQYF.

This chain joins TRBV2 and TRBJ2-2; D may be TRBD2 (6 bases). Germline V gene sequence: CDR1 SNHLY, CDR2 FYNNEI. The CDR3 spans 16 residues. Trimming removed 1 base from V and 3 bases from J, with 12 bases in between. The CDR3: CASSEGLAPDTGELFF. The CDR3 DNA follows: TGTGCCAGCAGTGAAGGGCTAGCGCCCGACACCGGGGAGCTGTTTTTT.

The CDR3 region has the DNA TGTGCCAGTAATTTCGGGGGACCCACAGATACGCAGTATTTT. Its translation is CASNFGGPTDTQYF. V and J are TRBV19 and TRBJ2-3; possibly TRBD2 for D (6 bases). CDR3 length: 14 amino acids. CDR1 LNHDA and CDR2 SQIVND come from the germline V gene (reference sequence). Trimming shortened V by 7 bases and J by 2 bases, and 13 bases separated the two germline ends.

The chain carries TRBV5-8 and TRBJ1-2; D gene unclear. Trimming stripped 5 bases from V and 6 bases from J, with 17 bases between. The CDR3 is 14 amino acids. Germline loops: CDR1 SGHTS, CDR2 YDEGEE. This CDR3 reads CASRMTKGTHGYTF. CDR3 DNA sequence: TGTGCCAGCAGGATGACAAAGGGAACGCATGGCTACACCTTC.